This TCR beta chain was profiled in a study of graft-versus-host responses after intestinal transplantation. The overall study: Anti-thymocyte globulin was used for induction in all recipients, who then took tacrolimus and steroids for approximately 3 years.

Produced via immunoSEQ multiplex PCR; TCRdb's table is partial and in-frame only. The sample includes about 120,000 clones, approximately 90% of them seen just once. CDR1 and CDR2 from the germline V gene are SGHRS and YFSETQ. The CDR3 contains 15 residues. V trimming: 2 bases; J trimming: 6 bases; junction bases outside the gene matches: 7. Remarks on this clone: Its antigen is unidentified.

The sequence was collected from a human donor who received an intestinal transplant. V gene TRBV5-1 combines with J gene TRBJ1-4, with 7 bases lining up with TRBD1. The sequencing here drew on unstimulated CD4+ T cells sorted from spleen or lymph node cells, taken before intestinal transplant. CDR3 protein: CASSFGDRDYEKLFF. The DNA of the CDR3 is TGCGCCAGCAGCTTTGGAGACAGGGATTATGAAAAACTGTTTTTT.